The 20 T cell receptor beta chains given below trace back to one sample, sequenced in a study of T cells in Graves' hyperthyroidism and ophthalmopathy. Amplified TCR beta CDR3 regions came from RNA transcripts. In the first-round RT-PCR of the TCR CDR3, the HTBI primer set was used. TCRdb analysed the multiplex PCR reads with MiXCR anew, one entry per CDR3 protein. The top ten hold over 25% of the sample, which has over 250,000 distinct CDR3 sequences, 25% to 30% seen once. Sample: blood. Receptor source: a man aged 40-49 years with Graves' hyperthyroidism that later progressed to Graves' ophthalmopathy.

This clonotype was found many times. The CDR3 loop reads CASNIAGVYDYEQYF. CDR3 DNA: TGTGCCAGCAATATAGCGGGAGTCTACGACTACGAGCAGTACTTC. The V gene is TRBV12-3 or TRBV12-4, the J gene TRBJ2-7; 9 nucleotides line up with TRBD2. The CDR3 has 15 amino acids. The ends lost 7 bases at V and 3 bases at J; junction bases unmatched: 10.

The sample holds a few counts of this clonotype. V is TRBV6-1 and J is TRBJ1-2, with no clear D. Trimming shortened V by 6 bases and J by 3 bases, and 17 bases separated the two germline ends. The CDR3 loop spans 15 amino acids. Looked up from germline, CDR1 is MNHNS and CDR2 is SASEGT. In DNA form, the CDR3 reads TGTGCCAGCAGCCACCGGGAAGAGGCGTACTATGGCTACACCTTC. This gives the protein CASSHREEAYYGYTF.

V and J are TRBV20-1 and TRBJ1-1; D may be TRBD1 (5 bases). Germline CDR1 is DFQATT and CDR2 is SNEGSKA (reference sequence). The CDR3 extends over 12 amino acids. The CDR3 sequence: CIPGGLNTEAFF. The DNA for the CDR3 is TGCATTCCGGGGGGGTTGAACACTGAAGCTTTCTTT.

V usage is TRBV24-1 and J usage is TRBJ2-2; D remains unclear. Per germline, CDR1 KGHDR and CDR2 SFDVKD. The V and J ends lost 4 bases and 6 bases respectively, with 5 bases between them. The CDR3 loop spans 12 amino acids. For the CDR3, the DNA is TGTGCCACCAGTGACGCGGCCGGGGAGCTGTTTTTT. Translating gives CATSDAAGELFF.

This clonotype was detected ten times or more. DNA for the CDR3: TGCAGTGCTAGAGATCTGGGGGCCCCAGAGACCCAGTACTTC. Protein sequence: CSARDLGAPETQYF. The genes are TRBV20-1 and TRBJ2-5, with TRBD1 as a possible D gene (6 bases). Germline V gene sequence: CDR1 DFQATT, CDR2 SNEGSKA (reference sequence). This CDR3 region has 14 residues. Trimming removed 0 bases from V and 4 bases from J, with 12 bases in between.

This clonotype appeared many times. The CDR3 loop is CAWSWDSQQGEQYF. The CDR3 coding sequence is TGTGCCTGGAGTTGGGACAGCCAACAGGGAGAGCAGTACTTC. The chain couples TRBV30 to TRBJ2-7; 7 bases line up with TRBD1. The CDR3 extends over 14 amino acids. The germline gives CDR1 GTSNPN, CDR2 SVGIG (reference sequence). Trimming removed 2 bases from V and 7 bases from J; junction bases left unmatched: 11.

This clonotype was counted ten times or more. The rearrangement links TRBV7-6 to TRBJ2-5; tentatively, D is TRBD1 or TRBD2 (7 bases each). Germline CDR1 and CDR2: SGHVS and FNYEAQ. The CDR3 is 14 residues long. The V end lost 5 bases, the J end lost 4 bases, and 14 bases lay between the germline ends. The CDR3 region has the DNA TGTGCCAGCAGCCTAACAGGGGAGGGAGAGACCCAGTACTTC. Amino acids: CASSLTGEGETQYF.

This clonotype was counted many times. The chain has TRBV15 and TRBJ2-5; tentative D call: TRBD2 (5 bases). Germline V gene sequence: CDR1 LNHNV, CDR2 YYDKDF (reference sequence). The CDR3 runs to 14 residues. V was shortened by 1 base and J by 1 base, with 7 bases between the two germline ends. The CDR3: CATSRVRGQETQYF. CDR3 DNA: TGTGCCACCAGCAGAGTCCGGGGCCAAGAGACCCAGTACTTC. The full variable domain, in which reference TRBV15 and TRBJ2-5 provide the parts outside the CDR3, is DAMVIQNPRYQVTQFGKPVTLSCSQTLNHNVMYWYQQKSSQAPKLLFHYYDKDFNNEADTPDNFQSRRPNTSFCFLDIRSPGLGDTAMYLCATSRVRGQETQYFGPGTRLLVL.

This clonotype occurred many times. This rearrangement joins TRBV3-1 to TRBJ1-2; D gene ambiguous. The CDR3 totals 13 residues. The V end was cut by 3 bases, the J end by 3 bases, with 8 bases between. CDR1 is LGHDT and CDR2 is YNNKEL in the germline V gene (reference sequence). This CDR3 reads CASSQRTYYGYTF. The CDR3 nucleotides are TGTGCCAGCAGCCAGAGGACCTACTATGGCTACACCTTC.

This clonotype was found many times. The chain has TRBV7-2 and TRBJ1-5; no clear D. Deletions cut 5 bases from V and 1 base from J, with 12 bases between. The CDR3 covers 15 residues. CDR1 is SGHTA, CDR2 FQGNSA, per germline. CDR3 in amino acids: CASSPVPRSNQPQHF. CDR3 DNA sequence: TGTGCCAGCAGCCCCGTCCCTAGGAGCAATCAGCCCCAGCATTTT. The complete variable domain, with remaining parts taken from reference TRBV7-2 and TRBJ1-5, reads GAGVSQSPSNKVTEKGKDVELRCDPISGHTALYWYRQSLGQGLEFLIYFQGNSAPDKSGLPSDRFSAERTGGSVSTLTIQRTQQEDSAVYLCASSPVPRSNQPQHFGDGTRLSIL.

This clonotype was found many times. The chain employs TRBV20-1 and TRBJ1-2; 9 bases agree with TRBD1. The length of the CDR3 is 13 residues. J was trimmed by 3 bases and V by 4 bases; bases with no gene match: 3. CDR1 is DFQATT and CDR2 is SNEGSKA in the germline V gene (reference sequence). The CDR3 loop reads CSATQGADYGYTF. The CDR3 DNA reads TGCAGTGCTACACAGGGGGCGGACTATGGCTACACCTTC.

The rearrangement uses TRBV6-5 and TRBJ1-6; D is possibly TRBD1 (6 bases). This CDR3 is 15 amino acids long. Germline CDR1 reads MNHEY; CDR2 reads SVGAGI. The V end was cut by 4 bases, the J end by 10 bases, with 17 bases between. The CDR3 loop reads CASSSRQASHSPLHF. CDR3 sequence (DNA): TGTGCCAGCAGTTCCAGACAGGCCTCCCACTCACCCCTCCACTTT.

DNA of the CDR3: TGTGCCATCATGCCGACTAGCGGGACTTACGAGCAGTACTTC. Its translation: CAIMPTSGTYEQYF. The rearrangement links TRBV10-3 to TRBJ2-7, with TRBD2 matching 11 bases. V was clipped by 7 bases and J by 4 bases; unmatched bases: 6. The CDR3 contains 14 residues. Per germline, CDR1 ENHRY and CDR2 SYGVKD.

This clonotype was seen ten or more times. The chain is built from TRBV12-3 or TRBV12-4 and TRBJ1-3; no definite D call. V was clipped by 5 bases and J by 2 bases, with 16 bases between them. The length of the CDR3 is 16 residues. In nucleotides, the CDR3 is TGTGCCAGCAGTAAGGACCCCACTAGGGCTGGAAACACCATATATTTT. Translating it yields CASSKDPTRAGNTIYF.

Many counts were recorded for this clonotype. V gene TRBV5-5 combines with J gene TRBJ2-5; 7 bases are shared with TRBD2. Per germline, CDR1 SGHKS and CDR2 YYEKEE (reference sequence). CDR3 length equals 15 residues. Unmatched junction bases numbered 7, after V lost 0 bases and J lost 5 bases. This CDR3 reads CASSLGSSGEETQYF. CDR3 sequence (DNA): TGTGCCAGCAGCTTGGGTTCTAGCGGCGAGGAGACCCAGTACTTC.

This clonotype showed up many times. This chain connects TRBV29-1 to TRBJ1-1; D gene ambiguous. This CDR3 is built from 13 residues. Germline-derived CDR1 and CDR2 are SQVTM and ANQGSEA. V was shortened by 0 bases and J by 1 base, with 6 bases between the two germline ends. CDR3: CSVEDDWNTEAFF. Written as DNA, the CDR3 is TGCAGCGTTGAAGATGATTGGAACACTGAAGCTTTCTTT.

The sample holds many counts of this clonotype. CDR3 amino acids: CASSSARGWNTGELFF. The CDR3 DNA reads TGTGCCAGCAGCAGTGCCCGGGGTTGGAACACCGGGGAGCTGTTTTTT. This chain connects TRBV11-2 to TRBJ2-2; D is perhaps TRBD2 (5 bases). The germline CDR1 and CDR2 sequences are SGHAT and FQNNGV. V gave up 5 bases and J gave up 1 base, with 14 bases separating them. The CDR3 is 16 amino acids.

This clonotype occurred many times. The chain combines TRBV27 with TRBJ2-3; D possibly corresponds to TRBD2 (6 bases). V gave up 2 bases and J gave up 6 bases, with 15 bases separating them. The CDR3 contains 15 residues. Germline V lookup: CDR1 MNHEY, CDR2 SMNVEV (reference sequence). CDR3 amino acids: CASSLGAGMTDTQYF. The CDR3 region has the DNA TGTGCCAGCAGTTTAGGGGCGGGGATGACGGATACGCAGTATTTT.

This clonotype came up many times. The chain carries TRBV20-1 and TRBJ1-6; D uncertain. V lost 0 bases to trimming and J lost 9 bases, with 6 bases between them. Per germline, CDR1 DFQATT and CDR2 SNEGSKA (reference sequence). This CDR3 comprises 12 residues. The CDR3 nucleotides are TGCAGTGCTAGAGATGGCGGTTCACCCCTCCACTTT. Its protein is CSARDGGSPLHF.

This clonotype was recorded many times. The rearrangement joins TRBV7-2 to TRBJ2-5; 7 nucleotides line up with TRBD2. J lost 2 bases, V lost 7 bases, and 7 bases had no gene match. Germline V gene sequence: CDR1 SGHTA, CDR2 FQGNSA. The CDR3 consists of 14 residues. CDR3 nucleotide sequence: TGTGCCAGCACGGGGCTAGCGGTTCAAGAGACCCAGTACTTC. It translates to CASTGLAVQETQYF.